The 13 T cell receptor beta chains below were found in one sample sequenced in a study of blood T cell repertoires in COVID-19. Measured with immunoSEQ multiplex PCR; TCRdb has only the in-frame clones, and not every one. Here the sample spans 150,000 or so clones, 75% to 90% being singletons. The sequencing input was PBMCs or T cells enriched from blood (not recorded which). The receptors originated from a man in his 70s who had been exposed to COVID-19.

This rearrangement joins TRBV19 to TRBJ2-7, with D possibly being TRBD2 (6 bases). The CDR3 contains 14 residues. Germline V gene sequence: CDR1 LNHDA, CDR2 SQIVND (reference sequence). The V gene lost 5 bases and the J gene lost 6 bases, with 17 bases spanning the gap. The CDR3 nucleotides are TGTGCCAGTAGTCCCGGGAGAACGGTAGGCGAGCAGTACTTC. It codes for CASSPGRTVGEQYF.

The gene calls are TRBV5-1 and TRBJ1-6; D gene ambiguous. V was clipped by 4 bases and J by 5 bases, with 7 bases between them. Germline V gives CDR1 SGHRS, CDR2 YFSETQ. The CDR3 length is 13 residues. The CDR3 loop is CASSPINNSPLHF. CDR3 coding DNA: TGCGCCAGCAGCCCTATCAATAATTCACCCCTCCACTTT.

This clone occurred once. The V call is TRBV5-5, the J call TRBJ2-7; possible D gene TRBD2, 6 bases. Trimming took off 2 bases at V and 4 bases at J, with 13 bases between the two ends. CDR3 length: 14 residues. Germline lookup yields CDR1 SGHKS and CDR2 YYEKEE (reference sequence). CDR3 nucleotides: TGTGCCAGCAGCTTCTCGGGGACTTCTTACGAGCAGTACTTC. Protein: CASSFSGTSYEQYF.

Only one count was recorded for this clone. The CDR3 DNA follows: TGTGCCAGCAGCGTAGGGGCAGGGGCGGACGAGTGGAAAGAGACCCAGTACTTC. Its protein product is CASSVGAGADEWKETQYF. This chain joins TRBV9 and TRBJ2-5, with D possibly TRBD1 on 6 matching bases. The germline V and J ends were trimmed by 0 bases and 3 bases, with 21 bases remaining between them. Germline CDR1 is SGDLS and CDR2 is YYNGEE. This CDR3 is 18 amino acids long.

This clone has a single count. The CDR3 sequence: CSADRGAEAFF. The CDR3 bases are TGCAGCGCCGACAGGGGAGCTGAAGCTTTCTTT. This chain connects TRBV29-1 to TRBJ1-1, with 8 bases fitting TRBD1. With V trimmed by 7 bases and J by 6 bases, 4 bases remained unmatched. CDR1 and CDR2 (germline): SQVTM, ANQGSEA. This CDR3 comprises 11 residues.

The V call is TRBV7-8, the J call TRBJ2-2; 14 bases agree with TRBD2. Per germline, CDR1 SGHVS and CDR2 FQNEAQ. V lost 5 bases and J lost 6; bases outside the gene matches: 8. The CDR3 covers 17 residues. The CDR3 DNA is TGTGCCAGCAGCGCGACGACTAGCGGGAGGGCCGCCGGGGAGCTGTTTTTT. Translated: CASSATTSGRAAGELFF.

V usage is TRBV7-9 and J usage is TRBJ2-2; 8 nucleotides match TRBD2. CDR3 length: 16 amino acids. V shed 5 bases, J shed 6 bases, and the junction held 11 bases outside the gene matches. Germline-derived CDR1 and CDR2 are SEHNR and FQNEAQ (reference sequence). The CDR3 spells CASSPRGLAGPGELFF. Here the CDR3 DNA reads TGTGCCAGCAGCCCTCGAGGACTAGCAGGACCCGGGGAGCTGTTTTTT.

In its sample, this clone was seen a few times. V usage is TRBV25-1 and J usage is TRBJ2-2, with D possibly matching TRBD2 (7 bases). This CDR3 has 14 amino acids. V dropped 7 bases and J dropped 3 bases, with 12 bases sitting between them. Germline V gives CDR1 MGHDK, CDR2 SYGVNS. DNA for the CDR3: TGTGCCAGCACTACAGGGAGGGACACCGGGGAGCTGTTTTTT. This translates into CASTTGRDTGELFF.

The chain links TRBV5-5 to TRBJ1-1; 7 positions agree with TRBD1. The CDR3 runs 15 residues. Germline V CDR1 and CDR2: SGHKS, YYEKEE (reference sequence). Unmatched junction bases numbered 9, after V lost 1 base and J lost 6 bases. CDR3 sequence: CASSLRRQGEAEAFF. CDR3 DNA: TGTGCCAGCAGCTTGAGAAGGCAGGGGGAAGCTGAAGCTTTCTTT.

The chain has TRBV4-3 and TRBJ1-6; D remains unclear. CDR3 length: 20 amino acids. CDR1 and CDR2 (germline): LGHNA, YSLEER. V was cut by 4 bases and J by 0 bases, with 22 bases left in between. The CDR3 sequence: CASSLGAGRDTSSYNSPLHF. CDR3 DNA sequence: TGCGCCAGCAGCCTCGGAGCGGGTCGAGACACCAGCTCCTATAATTCACCCCTCCACTTT.

V gene TRBV21-1 combines with J gene TRBJ1-1; TRBD1, the table's D call, was not compared with the DNA. TRBV21-1 is flagged as a pseudogene. The CDR3 sequence is 15 residues long. In DNA form, the CDR3 reads TGTGCCAGCAGCAGTAGGGGCAGGGCGAGCACTGAAGCTTTCTTT. Protein sequence: CASSSRGRASTEAFF.

The rearrangement joins TRBV20-1 to TRBJ1-1; unclear D gene. This CDR3 is built from 10 residues. Trimming stripped 5 bases from V and 2 bases from J, with 3 bases between. Germline values: CDR1 DFQATT, CDR2 SNEGSKA (reference sequence). For the CDR3, the DNA is TGCAGTGCTTCAAACACTGAAGCTTTCTTT. This gives the protein CSASNTEAFF.

The gene calls are TRBV25-1 and TRBJ1-6; possible D gene TRBD1, 6 bases. The CDR3 loop spans 13 amino acids. The V end lost 7 bases, the J end lost 8 bases, and 12 bases lay between the germline ends. Germline-derived CDR1 and CDR2 are MGHDK and SYGVNS. In DNA form, the CDR3 reads TGTGCCAGCACAGTGAGGACAGATTCACCCCTCCACTTT. This sequence encodes CASTVRTDSPLHF.